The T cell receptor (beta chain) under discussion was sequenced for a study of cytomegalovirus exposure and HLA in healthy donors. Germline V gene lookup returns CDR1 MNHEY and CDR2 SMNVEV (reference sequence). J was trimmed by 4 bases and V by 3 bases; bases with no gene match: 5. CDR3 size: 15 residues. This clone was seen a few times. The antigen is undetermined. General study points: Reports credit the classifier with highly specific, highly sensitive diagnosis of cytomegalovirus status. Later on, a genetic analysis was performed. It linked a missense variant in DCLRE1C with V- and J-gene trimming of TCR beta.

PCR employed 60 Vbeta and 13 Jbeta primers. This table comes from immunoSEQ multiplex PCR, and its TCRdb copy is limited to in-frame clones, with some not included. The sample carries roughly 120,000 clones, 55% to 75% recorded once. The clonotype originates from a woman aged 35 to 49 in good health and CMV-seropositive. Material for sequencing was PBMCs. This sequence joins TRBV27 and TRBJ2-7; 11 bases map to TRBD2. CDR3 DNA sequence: TGTGCCAGCAGTTTGGTCGGGACTAGCGGATACGAGCAGTACTTC. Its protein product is CASSLVGTSGYEQYF.